Listed below are T cell receptor beta chains from one sample, sequenced in a study of T-cell memory formation after mild COVID-19. A single record per CDR3 protein comes from TCRdb applying MiXCR to the 5' RACE reads. Of 470,000 or so distinct CDR3 sequences listed, roughly 23% are singletons. Sequencing was done on a sample of PBMCs or a T cell subset sorted from them (not recorded which). All receptors come from an adult woman who had mild COVID-19 (a few samples of this study predate the infection). Cell type and time point are not known. Each CDR3 is given with its conserved first and last residue. A D gene is named only where the DNA matches it firmly. Not all rows give a size; the values are once, few, many and, for expanded clones, a class.

d_call cdr3_length clone_size j_call v_call cdr3_aa cdr3_nt
. 15 . TRBJ2-7 TRBV20-1 CSAISPLSVDYEQYF TGCAGTGCTATCTCCCCCCTGAGTGTGGACTACGAGCAGTACTTC
TRBD2 18 few TRBJ2-7 TRBV12-3/TRBV12-4 CASSFYLGRLAGDDEQYF TGTGCCAGCAGTTTTTACCTGGGGAGACTAGCGGGAGACGACGAGCAGTACTTC
TRBD1 13 . TRBJ2-7 TRBV29-1 CSVAGTGGIEQYF TGCAGCGTTGCAGGGACAGGGGGGATCGAGCAGTACTTC
TRBD2 16 . TRBJ2-1 TRBV7-9 CAGTTSGAGSYNEQFF TGTGCCGGAACAACTAGCGGCGCCGGCTCCTACAATGAGCAGTTCTTC
. 10 . TRBJ2-1 TRBV29-1 CSGPYNEQFF TGCAGCGGCCCTTACAATGAGCAGTTCTTC
TRBD1 17 . TRBJ1-2 TRBV7-2 CASSSLGRTGENYGYTF TGTGCCAGCAGCTCATTAGGTCGGACAGGGGAAAACTATGGCTACACCTTC
TRBD1 15 few TRBJ1-1 TRBV27 CASSSTGDWDTEAFF TGTGCCAGCAGTTCGACAGGGGATTGGGACACTGAAGCTTTCTTT
TRBD1 15 many TRBJ2-4 TRBV20-1 CSASTLGPQGDIQYF TGCAGTGCTAGCACCCTGGGACCCCAGGGGGACATTCAGTACTTC
. 17 few TRBJ2-7 TRBV7-2 CASSPGGGRASAYEQYF TGTGCCAGCAGTCCAGGGGGCGGGAGGGCCTCAGCCTACGAGCAGTACTTC
TRBD1 14 . TRBJ2-3 TRBV9 CASSSRGHTDTQYF TGTGCCAGCAGCTCTAGGGGGCACACAGATACGCAGTATTTT
TRBD1 16 . TRBJ2-2 TRBV5-8 CASSLWDRGRTGELFF TGTGCCAGCAGCTTATGGGACAGGGGGCGCACCGGGGAGCTGTTTTTT
. 13 . TRBJ2-5 TRBV20-1 CSAHRVVQETQYF TGCAGTGCTCACAGGGTAGTCCAAGAGACCCAGTACTTC
. 13 . TRBJ2-1 TRBV6-4 CASRNRVGNEQFF TGTGCCAGCAGGAACAGGGTTGGCAATGAGCAGTTCTTC
. 13 . TRBJ1-5 TRBV18 CASSPGDQLPQHF TGTGCCAGCTCACCAGGTGATCAGCTCCCCCAGCATTTT
TRBD2 14 . TRBJ2-1 TRBV6-2/TRBV6-3 CASSSGRGGYEQFF TGTGCCAGCAGTTCGGGTCGGGGGGGCTATGAGCAGTTCTTC
. 13 . TRBJ2-3 TRBV15 CATSTAGTDTQYF TGTGCCACCAGCACCGCCGGAACAGATACGCAGTATTTT
TRBD2 15 . TRBJ2-7 TRBV2 CASSDQGLGPNEQYF TGTGCCAGCAGTGATCAGGGACTAGGCCCGAACGAGCAGTACTTC
. 16 many TRBJ1-6 TRBV7-2 CASTPIRFSYNSPLHF TGTGCCAGCACCCCTATCAGGTTCTCCTATAATTCACCCCTCCACTTT
. 14 once TRBJ1-5 TRBV19 CASSRVGKRQLQHF TGTGCCAGTAGTAGAGTAGGGAAGAGGCAGCTCCAGCATTTT
TRBD2 16 few TRBJ2-2 TRBV7-7 CASSPGTSGSPGELFF TGTGCTAGCAGCCCTGGGACTAGCGGGTCGCCCGGGGAGCTGTTTTTT
. 12 . TRBJ2-1 TRBV14 CASSQLGDAQFF TGTGCCAGCAGCCAGCTAGGGGATGCGCAGTTCTTC
TRBD1 16 . TRBJ2-6 TRBV5-1 CASSLTGAAGANVLTF TGCGCCAGCAGCTTAACAGGGGCCGCTGGGGCCAACGTCCTGACTTTC
TRBD1 13 . TRBJ2-7 TRBV19 CASADSGGYEQYF TGTGCCAGCGCGGATTCAGGGGGCTACGAGCAGTACTTC
. 14 few TRBJ2-1 TRBV24-1 CATRATAGSNEQFF TGTGCCACCAGAGCGACGGCGGGGTCCAATGAGCAGTTCTTC
. 18 . TRBJ2-6 TRBV9 CASSPLRGPGLGANVLTF TGTGCCAGCAGCCCCCTACGGGGACCAGGGCTTGGGGCCAACGTCCTGACTTTC
TRBD1 14 . TRBJ1-2 TRBV4-1 CASSQDQGADGYTF TGCGCCAGCAGCCAAGACCAGGGGGCAGATGGCTACACCTTC
TRBD2 17 few TRBJ2-1 TRBV7-2 CASSRLGTSGTYNEQFF TGTGCCAGCAGCCGCTTGGGGACTAGCGGAACTTACAATGAGCAGTTCTTC
. 16 few TRBJ1-1 TRBV5-6 CASSLNRDLGQTEAFF TGTGCCAGCAGCCTGAACCGGGACCTTGGGCAAACTGAAGCTTTCTTT
. 15 few TRBJ1-4 TRBV7-2 CASSPTGIPNEKLFF TGTGCCAGCAGTCCTACAGGGATCCCGAATGAAAAACTGTTTTTT
. 14 . TRBJ1-1 TRBV5-1 CASSLTAKDVEAFF TGCGCCAGCAGCTTAACGGCGAAGGACGTTGAAGCTTTCTTT
TRBD1 14 many TRBJ2-7 TRBV12-3/TRBV12-4 CASRDGTGGYEQYF TGTGCCAGCAGGGACGGGACAGGGGGCTACGAGCAGTACTTC
. 14 . TRBJ2-3 TRBV7-9 CASRDGGITDTQYF TGTGCCAGCAGGGACGGCGGGATCACAGATACGCAGTATTTT
. 13 . TRBJ1-5 TRBV7-9 CASSAHFSQPQHF TGTGCCAGCAGCGCCCATTTTTCCCAGCCCCAGCATTTT
. 17 few TRBJ2-3 TRBV6-6 CASSDRRVGGGTDTQYF TGTGCCAGCAGTGACCGGAGGGTAGGGGGGGGCACAGATACGCAGTATTTT
. 13 few TRBJ2-5 TRBV19 CASSIMAGETQYF TGTGCCAGTAGTATCATGGCCGGAGAGACCCAGTACTTC
. 13 . TRBJ1-1 TRBV7-3 CASKGGVNTEAFF TGTGCCAGCAAAGGAGGGGTGAACACTGAAGCTTTCTTT
. 17 . TRBJ2-1 TRBV6-1 CASRGQGAAGGYNEQFF TGTGCCAGCAGGGGACAGGGTGCAGCGGGAGGGTACAATGAGCAGTTCTTC
TRBD1 13 . TRBJ2-7 TRBV29-1 CSVGERGLVEQYF TGCAGCGTTGGTGAGAGGGGGCTTGTCGAGCAGTACTTC
TRBD1 15 few TRBJ2-7 TRBV4-1 CASTPGQRLGYEQYF TGCGCCAGCACACCGGGACAGAGATTGGGCTACGAGCAGTACTTC
TRBD2 19 . TRBJ2-1 TRBV7-6 CASSPRTSGRAWYMDEQFF TGTGCCAGCAGCCCCCGGACTAGCGGGAGGGCCTGGTATATGGATGAGCAGTTCTTC
. 15 few TRBJ1-6 TRBV27 CASSTSVTVGSPLHF TGTGCCAGCAGTACATCCGTGACGGTGGGTTCACCCCTCCACTTT
. 17 . TRBJ1-5 TRBV4-1 CASSQALKGPSNQPQHF TGCGCCAGCAGCCAAGCGCTTAAAGGGCCCAGCAATCAGCCCCAGCATTTT
TRBD2 17 few TRBJ2-3 TRBV6-2/TRBV6-3 CASSYGRSGASTDTQYF TGTGCCAGCAGTTACGGACGTAGCGGGGCTAGCACAGATACGCAGTATTTT
. 16 . TRBJ2-4 TRBV27 CASSLSAGLAKNIQYF TGTGCCAGCAGTTTATCGGCAGGGCTAGCCAAAAACATTCAGTACTTC